This is a list of T cell receptor beta chains from one sample in a study of cytomegalovirus exposure and HLA in healthy donors. Sequenced by immunoSEQ multiplex PCR; TCRdb stores in-frame clones only, minus some. The data contain 150,000 to 200,000 clones, about three quarters of them singletons. Sequencing was done on a sample of PBMCs. The receptor source for this set is a woman aged 25 to 39 in good health and CMV-seropositive. CDR3s include the opening cysteine and the closing phenylalanine or tryptophan. Fields, in order: V gene, J gene, clone size, D gene, CDR3 DNA, CDR3 protein. D genes are given only for firm matches. Where a row states a size, it is once, few, many or the class of an expanded clone; other rows omit it.

>TRBV30|TRBJ2-1|-|TRBD2
TGTGCCTGGTCGGGAGGGCCAAACAATGAGCAGTTCTTC
CAWSGGPNNEQFF
>TRBV7-9|TRBJ2-7|-|-
TGTGCCAGCAGTCGGGACTCGTACTACGAGCAGTACTTC
CASSRDSYYEQYF
>TRBV30|TRBJ1-3|once|-
TGTGCCTGGGTTAGGCCGGCAGGTCATAACTCTGGAAACACCATATATTTT
CAWVRPAGHNSGNTIYF
>TRBV11-2|TRBJ1-1|-|-
TGTGCCAGCAGTCCCGGGGAGGGCAGACTGAACACTGAAGCTTTCTTT
CASSPGEGRLNTEAFF
>TRBV9|TRBJ2-2|-|-
TGTGCCAGCAGCGTAGGGGGACAGAACACCGGGGAGCTGTTTTTT
CASSVGGQNTGELFF
>TRBV28|TRBJ2-1|-|TRBD1
TGTGCCAGCAGCCCCTTTGGCACAGGGGGTCATAATGAGCAGTTCTTC
CASSPFGTGGHNEQFF
>TRBV27|TRBJ2-7|-|-
TGTGCCAGCAGTCGTCTTAGCTTGGGGGGAGTTTGGCCCGAGCAGTACTTC
CASSRLSLGGVWPEQYF
>TRBV14|TRBJ2-7|-|-
TGTGCCAGCAGCCAAATAGGAGGGTACGACGAGCAGTACTTC
CASSQIGGYDEQYF
>TRBV28|TRBJ1-1|-|-
TGTGCCAGCAGTTTAAGTCTACGCGGGAGCACGAACACTGAAGCTTTCTTT
CASSLSLRGSTNTEAFF
>TRBV6-6|TRBJ2-7|few|TRBD2
TGTGCCAGCAGTTACTCGAGGCTAGCGGGAGGGTACGAGCAGTACTTC
CASSYSRLAGGYEQYF
>TRBV28|TRBJ2-3|-|TRBD2
TGTGCCAGCAGTTTTGGGTCAGGGTTCCTAGCGGGAGGCACAGATACGCAGTATTTT
CASSFGSGFLAGGTDTQYF
>TRBV28|TRBJ2-2|-|TRBD2
TGTGCCAGCAGTACCGGACTAGCGGGAGCCTCCGGGGAGCTGTTTTTT
CASSTGLAGASGELFF
>TRBV6-1|TRBJ1-5|-|TRBD1
TGTGCCAGCACCCCAGGGGGAGGGCCCCAGCATTTT
CASTPGGGPQHF
>TRBV30|TRBJ2-1|-|TRBD2
TGTGCCTGGGCTCGGGGGGGGAGTGGGAGAAATGAGCAGTTCTTC
CAWARGGSGRNEQFF
>TRBV27|TRBJ1-1|-|-
TGTGCCAGCTGGGATTGGCTCGGAGGGGCCACTGAAGCTTTCTTT
CASWDWLGGATEAFF
>TRBV5-6|TRBJ2-1|once|TRBD2
TGTGCCAGCAGCTCCTGGACTAGCGGGGGTTGGGAGCAGTTCTTC
CASSSWTSGGWEQFF
>TRBV10-2|TRBJ2-7|-|-
TGCGCCAGCAGTGAGTCCCGTGGGGGGACCTACGAGCAGTACTTC
CASSESRGGTYEQYF
>TRBV9|TRBJ2-7|-|-
TGTGCCAGCAGCGACACTCCGGGCTACGAGCAGTACTTC
CASSDTPGYEQYF
>TRBV7-2|TRBJ2-5|-|-
TGTGCCAGCAGCTTAGAGGCCCAGCGGGCCGAGACCCAGTACTTC
CASSLEAQRAETQYF
>TRBV19|TRBJ1-1|-|TRBD1
TGTGCCAGTAGTAAACCGGGGGGACAGGTGAACACTGAAGCTTTCTTT
CASSKPGGQVNTEAFF
>TRBV7-2|TRBJ2-3|few|TRBD1
TGTGCCAGCAGCATTACCGGGACAGGGTCAAATACGCAGTATTTT
CASSITGTGSNTQYF
>TRBV10-3|TRBJ1-1|-|-
TGTGCTGCATCCCCGTCGGGCACTGAAGCTTTCTTT
CAASPSGTEAFF
>TRBV19|TRBJ1-5|-|-
TGTGCCAGTAGTATAGACTTCAGGGGTGGGCAGCCCCAGCATTTT
CASSIDFRGGQPQHF
>TRBV11-2|TRBJ2-1|-|-
TGTGCCAGCAGCTTAGCTAACTACAATGAGCAGTTCTTC
CASSLANYNEQFF
>TRBV4-2|TRBJ2-7|-|TRBD2
TGTGCCAGCAGTCCTAGCGGCCCCTACGAGCAGTACTTC
CASSPSGPYEQYF
>TRBV2|TRBJ2-1|-|TRBD2
TGTGCCAGCAGGACGGGACTAGATATCAATGAGCAGTTCTTC
CASRTGLDINEQFF
>TRBV6-8|TRBJ1-2|-|-
TGTGCCAGCAGTTACCATTCGGGGGGGCCCGATAACTATGGCTACACCTTC
CASSYHSGGPDNYGYTF
>TRBV6-1|TRBJ1-1|few|TRBD1
TGTGCCAGCACCCGGACAGGGTTGATCACTGAAGCTTTCTTT
CASTRTGLITEAFF
>TRBV11-3|TRBJ2-1|-|-
TGTGCCAGCAGCTTAGAGGGGGGTTGGGGGAACAATGAGCAGTTCTTC
CASSLEGGWGNNEQFF